These 29 T cell receptor beta chains were all obtained from the same sample, sequenced in a study of blood T cell repertoires in COVID-19. The table came from immunoSEQ multiplex PCR; TCRdb's copy has only in-frame clones and leaves some out. This table has around 230,000 clones, 81% appearing once. The sample was peripheral blood. These receptor sequences come from a woman aged 80 or over with acute or convalescent COVID-19.

This clone was detected once. The V call is TRBV6-6, the J call TRBJ2-5; perhaps TRBD2 as D (7 bases). Germline V gene sequence: CDR1 MNHNY, CDR2 SVGAGI (reference sequence). This CDR3 region has 15 residues. The V and J ends lost 7 bases and 3 bases respectively, with 18 bases between them. The CDR3 nucleotides are TGTGCCAGCATAAAGGGAGGGGGATGGGAAGAGACCCAGTACTTC. Translation: CASIKGGGWEETQYF.

The rearrangement joins TRBV5-6 to TRBJ1-6; D gene uncertain. Germline V gene data show CDR1 as SGHDT and CDR2 as YYEEEE. V was trimmed by 6 bases and J by 8 bases, leaving 12 bases between them. The CDR3 is 13 residues long. CDR3 nucleotides: TGTGCCAGCACCCCTAGTCTGGATTCACCCCTCCACTTT. As protein: CASTPSLDSPLHF.

The gene calls are TRBV4-1 and TRBJ2-7; the match to TRBD2 covers 8 bases. Germline CDR1 and CDR2: MGHRA and YSYEKL. The CDR3 has 17 amino acids. V dropped 3 bases and J dropped 4; count of bases not matched to a gene: 14. The CDR3 here is CASSQNAVLAGLYEQYF. The CDR3 nucleotides read TGCGCCAGCAGCCAGAATGCCGTCTTAGCGGGGTTGTACGAGCAGTACTTC.

CDR3 in amino acids: CASRLGDPCYTF. The CDR3 nucleotides are TGTGCCAGCAGGCTAGGCGATCCCTGCTACACCTTC. The V gene is TRBV27, the J gene TRBJ1-2; D uncertain. The CDR3 length is 12 residues. Germline CDR1 and CDR2: MNHEY and SMNVEV (reference sequence). V was shortened by 6 bases and J by 9 bases, with 14 bases between the two germline ends.

This clone was picked up a small number of times. Germline is not matched at one junction end, which may reflect a read error. The chain employs TRBV5-1 and TRBJ2-5; weak D call: TRBD1 (6 bases). From germline, CDR1 is SGHRS and CDR2 YFSETQ. The CDR3 covers 13 residues. The CDR3 nucleotides are TGCGCCAGCGCGTTACCAGGGGACGAGCTCCTAGACTTC. It specifies CASALPGDELLDF. The full variable domain, with the rest looked up from reference TRBV5-1 and TRBJ2-5, is KAGVTQTPRYLIKTRGQQVTLSCSPISGHRSVSWYQQTPGQGLQFLFEYFSETQRNKGNFPGRFSGRQFSNSRSEMNVSTLELGDSALYLCASALPGDELLDFGPGTRLLVL.

This rearrangement joins TRBV5-1 to TRBJ1-3; D unresolved. Per germline, CDR1 SGHRS and CDR2 YFSETQ. V was cut by 0 bases and J by 2 bases, with 9 bases left in between. The CDR3 has 15 amino acids. The CDR3 is CASSLAPGAGNTIYF. In DNA form, the CDR3 reads TGCGCCAGCAGCTTGGCCCCCGGGGCTGGAAACACCATATATTTT.

The V call is TRBV9, the J call TRBJ2-1, with D possibly being TRBD2 (5 bases). This CDR3 contains 13 residues. V lost 10 bases to trimming and J lost 2 bases, with 13 bases between them. CDR1 is SGDLS, CDR2 YYNGEE, per germline. CDR3 bases: TGTGCCCCGGGGAGCGGCCCCTACAATGAGCAGTTCTTC. Translation: CAPGSGPYNEQFF.

J is TRBJ2-5 and V is TRBV3-1 (or the pseudogene TRBV3-2); TRBD1 aligns across 8 bases. With V trimmed by 1 base and J by 9 bases, 4 bases remained unmatched. Germline V CDR1 and CDR2: LGHDT, YNNKEL (reference sequence). The CDR3 sequence is 13 residues long. In DNA form, the CDR3 reads TGTGCCAGCAGCCAAGGGTCGGACAGGGCCCAGTACTTC. Encoded protein: CASSQGSDRAQYF.

J is TRBJ2-3 and V is TRBV14, with D possibly matching TRBD2 (6 bases). This CDR3 has 16 residues. The V and J ends lost 4 bases and 5 bases respectively, with 19 bases between them. CDR1 is SGHDN and CDR2 is FVKESK in the germline V gene. In DNA, the CDR3 is TGTGCCAGCAGCCGGAATAGCGGCGGGAACGGAGATACGCAGTATTTT. Translation gives CASSRNSGGNGDTQYF.

Many counts were recorded for this clone. The rearrangement links TRBV4-1 to TRBJ1-5; D is ambiguous. CDR1 is MGHRA and CDR2 is YSYEKL in the germline V gene. The CDR3 has 15 residues. The ends were cut back, 0 bases at V and 3 bases at J, with 9 bases in the middle. Written as DNA, the CDR3 is TGCGCCAGCAGCCAAGATCCCGGGAACAATCAGCCCCAGCATTTT. This codes for CASSQDPGNNQPQHF.

Written as DNA, the CDR3 is TGTGCCAGCAGTGTGCCGGGACAGAATAATTCACCCCTCCACTTT. Its translation is CASSVPGQNNSPLHF. This chain joins TRBV28 and TRBJ1-6; 7 positions match TRBD1. Unmatched junction bases numbered 6, after V lost 5 bases and J lost 5 bases. Germline V CDR1 and CDR2: MDHEN, SYDVKM. This CDR3 contains 15 residues.

This chain connects TRBV25-1 to TRBJ1-5; tentative D call: TRBD1 (5 bases). This CDR3 is built from 12 residues. CDR1 is MGHDK, CDR2 SYGVNS, per germline. V shed 6 bases and J shed 4 bases, with 7 bases lying between them. The CDR3 reads CASRQGNQPQHF. The CDR3 bases are TGTGCCAGCAGGCAGGGTAATCAGCCCCAGCATTTT.

The CDR3 nucleotides are TGTGCCAGCAGCTCCGGACACCCCGGGGAGCTGTTTTTT. Its translation: CASSSGHPGELFF. This chain connects TRBV7-3 to TRBJ2-2; D is perhaps TRBD1 (5 bases). Germline-derived CDR1 and CDR2 are SGHTA and FQGTGA. V lost 4 bases and J lost 6, with 9 bases in between. The CDR3 is 13 amino acids.

This chain links TRBV29-1 with TRBJ2-1; no clear D gene. V gave up 3 bases and J gave up 6 bases, with 3 bases separating them. This CDR3 has 10 amino acids. CDR1 is SQVTM, CDR2 ANQGSEA, per germline. CDR3 bases: TGCAGCGTTGATCTCAATGAGCAGTTCTTC. Amino acid sequence: CSVDLNEQFF.

About this clone itself: Other DNA variants within this sample encode the same CDR3. The V call is TRBV28, the J call TRBJ1-2, with D tentatively TRBD1 (6 bases). The V end was cut by 5 bases, the J end by 5 bases, with 9 bases between. The length of the CDR3 is 12 residues. Germline assignment: CDR1 MDHEN and CDR2 SYDVKM. CDR3 sequence reads: CASSLQGYGYTF. The CDR3 region has the DNA TGTGCCAGCAGTCTACAGGGTTATGGCTACACCTTC.

The chain combines TRBV19 with TRBJ2-3; D is perhaps TRBD2 (6 bases). The CDR3 consists of 13 residues. CDR1 and CDR2 (germline): LNHDA, SQIVND (reference sequence). The germline V and J ends were trimmed by 6 bases and 5 bases, with 12 bases remaining between them. The CDR3 loop reads CASRSGLLDTQYF. In nucleotides, the CDR3 is TGTGCCAGTAGATCCGGACTACTAGATACGCAGTATTTT.

The chain uses TRBV2 and TRBJ1-3; 8 bases are shared with TRBD1. Per the germline V gene, CDR1 is SNHLY and CDR2 is FYNNEI. Trimming took 6 bases from V and 2 from J; bases not matched to a gene: 9. This CDR3 spans 16 amino acids. For the CDR3, the DNA is TGTGCCAGCAGCTTCGGACAGGGTGAGGCTGGAAACACCATATATTTT. It translates to CASSFGQGEAGNTIYF. The full variable domain, completed using reference TRBV2 and TRBJ1-3, is EPEVTQTPSHQVTQMGQEVILRCVPISNHLYFYWYRQILGQKVEFLVSFYNNEISEKSEIFDDQFSVERPDGSNFTLKIRSTKLEDSAMYFCASSFGQGEAGNTIYFGEGSWLTVV.

The chain employs TRBV28 and TRBJ2-5; 12 bases fit TRBD2. V lost 5 bases to trimming and J lost 5 bases; unmatched junction nucleotides: 9. CDR3 size: 16 residues. CDR1 MDHEN and CDR2 SYDVKM come from the germline V gene. The CDR3 region is CASSPYLAGGLETQYF. The DNA for the CDR3 is TGTGCCAGCAGTCCGTACCTAGCGGGAGGGCTCGAGACCCAGTACTTC.

The chain combines TRBV3-1 (or the pseudogene TRBV3-2) with TRBJ2-2, with 12 bases aligning to TRBD2. There are 17 residues in the CDR3. V shed 3 bases, J shed 3 bases, and the junction held 5 bases outside the gene matches. Germline loops: CDR1 LGHDT, CDR2 YNNKEL (reference sequence). The CDR3 nucleotides read TGTGCCAGCAGCCACCTCACTAGCGGGGGGTACACCGGGGAGCTGTTTTTT. Protein sequence: CASSHLTSGGYTGELFF.

The chain carries TRBV5-6 and TRBJ1-6; 8 positions agree with TRBD1. The CDR3 has 14 residues. V lost 5 bases to trimming and J lost 9 bases; unmatched junction nucleotides: 7. Germline V gene sequence: CDR1 SGHDT, CDR2 YYEEEE. CDR3 sequence (DNA): TGTGCCAGCAGTGAGGGACAGGTCGGTTCACCCCTCCACTTT. It translates to CASSEGQVGSPLHF.

Many counts were recorded for this clone. DNA for the CDR3: TGTGCCAGCAGCTTAGGGCGGGGGTCAGATACGCAGTATTTT. Amino acid sequence: CASSLGRGSDTQYF. The chain joins TRBV11-3 to TRBJ2-3; 7 bases line up with TRBD2. V was pared by 1 base and J by 4 bases, with 2 bases of the junction left unmatched. Germline lookup yields CDR1 SGHNT and CDR2 YENEEA. CDR3 length: 14 amino acids.

The J gene is TRBJ1-6, the V gene TRBV6-5; no reliable D call. The CDR3 contains 13 residues. Germline V lookup: CDR1 MNHEY, CDR2 SVGAGI. V was clipped by 5 bases and J by 5 bases, with 7 bases between them. CDR3 DNA: TGTGCCAGCAGTCCCACTAATAATTCACCCCTCCACTTT. Its protein is CASSPTNNSPLHF.

The CDR3 DNA sequence: TGCGCCAGCAGCTTGGAAGGAGTGTACGAGCAGTACTTC. This gives the protein CASSLEGVYEQYF. V and J are TRBV5-1 and TRBJ2-7; D call uncertain. V was pared by 0 bases and J by 4 bases, with 8 bases between. CDR1 and CDR2 from the germline V gene are SGHRS and YFSETQ. The CDR3 spans 13 residues.

Concerning this clone: At one of its ends the junction is not consistent with the germline gene, which may arise from a read error. The CDR3 nucleotides are TGTGCCAGCAGCGTAGATTCGACAGGGGGCGTCACCGGGGAGCTGTTTTTT. Translation: CASSVDSTGGVTGELFF. The V and J genes are TRBV11-3 and TRBJ2-2, with 10 bases aligning to TRBD1. In germline, CDR1 is SGHNT, CDR2 YENEEA. The CDR3 extends over 17 amino acids. The full variable domain, its missing parts supplied by reference TRBV11-3 and TRBJ2-2, is EAGVVQSPRYKIIEKKQPVAFWCNPISGHNTLYWYLQNLGQGPELLIRYENEEAVDDSQLPKDRFSAERLKGVDSTLKIQPAELGDSAVYLCASSVDSTGGVTGELFFGEGSRLTVL.

This chain connects TRBV5-1 to TRBJ2-1, with 7 bases aligning to TRBD2. Per the germline V gene, CDR1 is SGHRS and CDR2 is YFSETQ. With V trimmed by 4 bases and J by 6 bases, 13 bases remained unmatched. This CDR3 comprises 16 residues. In nucleotides, the CDR3 is TGCGCCAGCAGCACCCCCAGCCCAACTAGCGCCAATGAGCAGTTCTTC. It specifies CASSTPSPTSANEQFF.

V usage is TRBV6-5 and J usage is TRBJ1-5; D is perhaps TRBD1 (5 bases). Trimming removed 8 bases from V and 5 bases from J, with 13 bases in between. The germline CDR1 and CDR2 sequences are MNHEY and SVGAGI. CDR3 length equals 13 residues. The CDR3 protein is CASLMTDDQPQHF. The CDR3 DNA reads TGTGCCAGCTTGATGACAGACGATCAGCCCCAGCATTTT.

The chain employs TRBV10-3 and TRBJ1-2, with D possibly TRBD1 on 6 matching bases. V lost 2 bases and J lost 7, with 11 bases in between. From germline, CDR1 is ENHRY and CDR2 SYGVKD. CDR3 length: 13 amino acids. CDR3 region: CAISEAGEGGYTF. The CDR3 DNA reads TGTGCCATCAGTGAGGCAGGGGAGGGTGGCTACACCTTC.

The gene calls are TRBV3-1 (or the pseudogene TRBV3-2) and TRBJ1-2; TRBD1 is a possible D gene (5 bases). The germline V gene encodes CDR1 LGHDT and CDR2 YNNKEL (reference sequence). The CDR3 runs to 15 residues. V shed 4 bases and J shed 4 bases, with 16 bases lying between them. CDR3 sequence: CASSPRGGNGYGYTF. The DNA of the CDR3 is TGTGCCAGCAGCCCGCGCGGGGGTAATGGCTATGGCTACACCTTC.

The chain joins TRBV10-3 to TRBJ1-2, with TRBD1 identical over 12 bases. CDR3 size: 14 residues. CDR1 is ENHRY, CDR2 SYGVKD, per germline. V was clipped by 6 bases and J by 4 bases; unmatched bases: 3. DNA of the CDR3: TGTGCCATCAGCCGGGACAGGGGGCTCTATGGCTACACCTTC. Residues: CAISRDRGLYGYTF.